The present T cell receptor (beta chain) was sequenced within a study of T cells in localized non-small cell lung cancer (dated by TCRdb to 2020 to 2021). Some background on the complete study: The study examined T cell repertoires in a few hundred patients with early-stage NSCLC and compared tumors with uninvolved tumor-adjacent lungs. The mean age of the NSCLC patients was under 70 years, with 130 or so men and around 100 women. The cohort comprised approximately 240 treatment-naïve NSCLC patients with resected, localized lung tumors.

The junction shows trimming of 4 bases on V and 0 bases on J, and the gene matches do not reach 4 bases of it. The CDR3 sequence holds 16 residues, the cysteine and phenylalanine included. Solely the CDR3 DNA is kept, with 48 bases framed from the first base. The germline V gene provides CDR1 SGHRS and CDR2 YFSETQ. TCR beta CDR3 regions were sequenced from DNA using the immunoSEQ Assay. Concerning the study's data processing: To compute T cell density, TCR beta template counts were normalized to usable DNA, which was estimated by amplifying housekeeping genes. Using the preseqR package, richness was estimated by extrapolating to 120,000 templates for tissue samples and 400,000 templates for PBMC samples. Clonality was calculated as one minus Pielou's evenness. To identify tissue-enriched TCRs, differential abundance testing was run on productive amino-acid clonotypes with a minimum total count of 5 and an alpha of 0.1. The Jaccard Index and the Morisita Overlap Index were used to measure how much the repertoires overlapped between compartments. GLIPH grouped TCR beta CDR3s together with public tetramer-defined viral CDR3s, and a viral motif had to include at least three viral sequences and also show V-gene enrichment. In TCRdb, the immuneACCESS table is reduced to in-frame sequences with V and J assigned. These tables do not hold every clone; where another copy was compared, an unresolved V gene accounts for under half, and the others remain unexplained. The D gene and trimming were derived from the DNA, and the V and J assignments and clone size from that table. The sample table records 15,000 to 20,000 clones; around 91% of these occur just once. 1.2% of the sample rests with the top ten.

Note on this clone: The antigen it recognizes is unknown. Per-base quality was not reported, and no clone a single base away is much larger than it.

At diagnosis, tumor, uninvolved tumor-adjacent lung and peripheral blood were collected and then preserved as a mix of FFPE and fresh-frozen material. Blood samples were analyzed as peripheral blood mononuclear cells for TCR repertoire profiling. Here is what the overall study found, with its caveats: Longer overall survival was associated with higher blood T cell density, whereas shorter survival was associated with higher adjacent-lung clonality. A median of about 53 of the top 100 tumor clones were detected in paired uninvolved adjacent lung, and approximately 28 of these tumor clones were also found among the top 100 clones of the paired uninvolved adjacent lung. The highest T cell clonality was observed in uninvolved tumor-adjacent lung, where clonality exceeded that of tumor, suggesting that antigenic responses were more focused in uninvolved tumor-adjacent lung. Because the study design was exploratory, TCR variables were selected using unadjusted p-values without false-discovery rate correction. Because multi-region sequencing of the tumors was not done, intratumor heterogeneity could not be ruled out.

The TCR comes from a woman between 35 and 75 years old with stage III lung adenocarcinoma. Rearrangement joined TRBV5-1 to TRBJ2-3, with TRBD2 matching 11 junction bases. Here the sequenced sample was peripheral blood mononuclear cells, taken before any cancer treatment. The CDR3 sequence is CASSLTSGASTDTQYF. The DNA sequence reads TGCGCCAGCAGCCTGACTAGCGGGGCCAGCACAGATACGCAGTATTTT.